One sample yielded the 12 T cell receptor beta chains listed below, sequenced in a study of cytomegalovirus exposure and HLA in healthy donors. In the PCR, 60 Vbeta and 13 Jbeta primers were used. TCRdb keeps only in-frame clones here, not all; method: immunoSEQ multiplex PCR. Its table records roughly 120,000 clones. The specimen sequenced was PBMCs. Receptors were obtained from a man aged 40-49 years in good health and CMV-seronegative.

This chain's CDR3 is CAISEGQGENQPQHF. In DNA form, the CDR3 reads TGTGCCATCAGTGAGGGACAGGGTGAGAATCAGCCCCAGCATTTT. V is TRBV10-3 and J is TRBJ1-5; 8 bases align to TRBD1. CDR1 is ENHRY, CDR2 SYGVKD, per germline. V was clipped by 2 bases and J by 4 bases; unmatched bases: 4. The CDR3 consists of 15 residues.

The CDR3 reads CPGLGVQYF. The CDR3 nucleotides are TGTCCCGGGCTAGGGGTGCAGTACTTC. The genes are TRBV6-5 and TRBJ2-7; tentatively, D is TRBD1 (5 bases). Germline CDR1 and CDR2: MNHEY and SVGAGI. This CDR3 is 9 amino acids long.

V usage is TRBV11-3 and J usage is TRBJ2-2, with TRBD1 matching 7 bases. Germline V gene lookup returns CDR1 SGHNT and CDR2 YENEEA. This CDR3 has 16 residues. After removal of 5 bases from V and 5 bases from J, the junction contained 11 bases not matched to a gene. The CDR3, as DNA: TGTGCCAGCAGCCACGGCTGGACAGGACGGACCGGGGAGCTGTTTTTT. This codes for CASSHGWTGRTGELFF.

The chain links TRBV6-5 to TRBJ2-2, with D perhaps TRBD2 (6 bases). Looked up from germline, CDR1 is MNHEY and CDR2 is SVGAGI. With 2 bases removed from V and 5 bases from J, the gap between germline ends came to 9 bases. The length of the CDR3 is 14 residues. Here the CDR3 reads CASSYMEGTGELFF. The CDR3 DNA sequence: TGTGCCAGCAGTTACATGGAGGGTACCGGGGAGCTGTTTTTT.

The CDR3 nucleotides read TGTGCCAGCAGCTCCCCTGGGGGGTTAAACTATGGCTACACCTTC. It yields the protein CASSSPGGLNYGYTF. The chain couples TRBV7-9 to TRBJ1-2; TRBD1 is a possible D gene (5 bases). Germline CDR1 is SEHNR and CDR2 is FQNEAQ (reference sequence). This CDR3 region has 15 residues. The V gene lost 4 bases and the J gene lost 2 bases, with 14 bases spanning the gap.

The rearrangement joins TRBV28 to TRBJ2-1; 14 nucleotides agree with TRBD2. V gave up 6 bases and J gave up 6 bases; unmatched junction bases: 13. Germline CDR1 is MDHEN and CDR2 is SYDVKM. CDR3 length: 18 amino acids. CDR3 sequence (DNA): TGTGCCAGCAGCACTATCGTCCCGGGACTAGCGGGAGTCAATGAGCAGTTCTTC. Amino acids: CASSTIVPGLAGVNEQFF.

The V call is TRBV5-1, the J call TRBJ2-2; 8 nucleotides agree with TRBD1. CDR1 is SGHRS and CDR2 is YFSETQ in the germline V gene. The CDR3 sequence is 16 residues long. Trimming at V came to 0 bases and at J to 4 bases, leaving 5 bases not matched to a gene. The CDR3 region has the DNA TGCGCCAGCAGCTTGGCTGGACAGGGAGGCACCGGGGAGCTGTTTTTT. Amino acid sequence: CASSLAGQGGTGELFF.

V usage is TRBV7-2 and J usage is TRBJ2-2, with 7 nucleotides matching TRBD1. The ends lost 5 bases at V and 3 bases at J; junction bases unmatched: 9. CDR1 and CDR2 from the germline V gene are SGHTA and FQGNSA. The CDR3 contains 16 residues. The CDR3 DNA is TGTGCCAGCAGCCGCGACTCGACAGGGTACACCGGGGAGCTGTTTTTT. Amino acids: CASSRDSTGYTGELFF.

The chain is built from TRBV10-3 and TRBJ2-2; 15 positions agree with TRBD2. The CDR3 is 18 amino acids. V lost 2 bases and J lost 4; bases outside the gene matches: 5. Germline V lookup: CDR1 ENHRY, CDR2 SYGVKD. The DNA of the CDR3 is TGTGCCATCAGTGAGGGACTAGCGGGAGGGCCTGTCACCGGGGAGCTGTTTTTT. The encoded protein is CAISEGLAGGPVTGELFF.

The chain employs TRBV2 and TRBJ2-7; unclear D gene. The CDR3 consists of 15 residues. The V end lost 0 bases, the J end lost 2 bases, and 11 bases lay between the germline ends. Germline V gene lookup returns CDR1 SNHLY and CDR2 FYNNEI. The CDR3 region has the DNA TGTGCCAGCAGTGAAGCGCACTCGGTGACCTACGAGCAGTACTTC. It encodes CASSEAHSVTYEQYF.

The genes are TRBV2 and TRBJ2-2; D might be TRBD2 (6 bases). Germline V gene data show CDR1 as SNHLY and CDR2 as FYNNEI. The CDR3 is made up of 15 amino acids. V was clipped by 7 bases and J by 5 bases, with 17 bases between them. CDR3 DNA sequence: TGTGCCAGCAAGCTCGGGAGCCTTGGGACCGGGGAGCTGTTTTTT. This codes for CASKLGSLGTGELFF.

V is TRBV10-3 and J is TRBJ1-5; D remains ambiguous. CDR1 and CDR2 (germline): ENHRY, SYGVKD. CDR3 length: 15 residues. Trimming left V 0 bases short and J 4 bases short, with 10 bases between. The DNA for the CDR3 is TGTGCCATCAGTGAGTCTAATTTGAGTAATCAGCCCCAGCATTTT. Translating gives CAISESNLSNQPQHF.